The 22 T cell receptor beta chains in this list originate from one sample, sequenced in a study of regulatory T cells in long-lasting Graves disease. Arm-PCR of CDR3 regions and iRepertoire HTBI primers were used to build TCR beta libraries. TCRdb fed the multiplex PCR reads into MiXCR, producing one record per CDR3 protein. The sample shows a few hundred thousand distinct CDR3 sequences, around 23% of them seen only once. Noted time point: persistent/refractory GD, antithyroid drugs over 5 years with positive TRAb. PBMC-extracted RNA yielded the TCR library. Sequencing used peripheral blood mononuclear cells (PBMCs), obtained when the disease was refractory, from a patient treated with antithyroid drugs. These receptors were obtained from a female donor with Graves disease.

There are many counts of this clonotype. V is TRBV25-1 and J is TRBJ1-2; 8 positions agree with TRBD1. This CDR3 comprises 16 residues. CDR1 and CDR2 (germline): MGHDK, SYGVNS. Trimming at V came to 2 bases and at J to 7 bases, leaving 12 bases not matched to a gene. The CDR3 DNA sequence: TGTGCCAGCAGTGAACCAAATCGCAGGGGGCGAAGTGGCTACACCTTC. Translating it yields CASSEPNRRGRSGYTF.

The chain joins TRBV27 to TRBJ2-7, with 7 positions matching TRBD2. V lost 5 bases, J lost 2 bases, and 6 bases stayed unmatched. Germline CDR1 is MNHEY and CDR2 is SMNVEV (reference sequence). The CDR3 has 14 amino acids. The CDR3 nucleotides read TGTGCCAGCAGTCGGGACTATCAGGCCTACGAGCAGTACTTC. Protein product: CASSRDYQAYEQYF.

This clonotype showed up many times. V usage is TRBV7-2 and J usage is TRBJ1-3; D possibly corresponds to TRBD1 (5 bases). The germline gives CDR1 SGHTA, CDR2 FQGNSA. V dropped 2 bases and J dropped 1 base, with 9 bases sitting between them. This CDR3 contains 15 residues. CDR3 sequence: CASSLLGTSGNTIYF. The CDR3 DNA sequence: TGTGCCAGCAGCTTATTGGGGACTTCTGGAAACACCATATATTTT.

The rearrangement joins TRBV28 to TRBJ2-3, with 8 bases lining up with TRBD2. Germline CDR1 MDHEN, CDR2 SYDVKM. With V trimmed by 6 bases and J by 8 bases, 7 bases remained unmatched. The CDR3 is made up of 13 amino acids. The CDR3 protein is CASRDAGLATQYF. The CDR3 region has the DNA TGTGCCAGCAGGGATGCAGGACTAGCTACGCAGTATTTT.

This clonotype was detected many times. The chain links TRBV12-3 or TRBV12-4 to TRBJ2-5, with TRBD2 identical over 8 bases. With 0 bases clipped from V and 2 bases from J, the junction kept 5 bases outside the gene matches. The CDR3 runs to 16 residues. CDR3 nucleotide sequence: TGTGCCAGCAGTTTAGCGAATCCTAGCGGGCAAGAGACCCAGTACTTC. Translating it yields CASSLANPSGQETQYF.

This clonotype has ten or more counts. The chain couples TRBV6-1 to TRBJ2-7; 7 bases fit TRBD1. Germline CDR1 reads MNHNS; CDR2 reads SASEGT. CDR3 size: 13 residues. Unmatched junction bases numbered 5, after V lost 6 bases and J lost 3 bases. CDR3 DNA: TGTGCCAGCAGCCCGGGACAGAACTACGAGCAGTACTTC. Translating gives CASSPGQNYEQYF.

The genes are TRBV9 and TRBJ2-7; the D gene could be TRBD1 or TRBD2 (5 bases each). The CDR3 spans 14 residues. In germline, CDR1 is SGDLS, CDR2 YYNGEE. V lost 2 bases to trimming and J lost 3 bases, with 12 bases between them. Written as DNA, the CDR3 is TGTGCCAGCAGCGTTTCGGGACGGAACTACGAGCAGTACTTC. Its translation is CASSVSGRNYEQYF.

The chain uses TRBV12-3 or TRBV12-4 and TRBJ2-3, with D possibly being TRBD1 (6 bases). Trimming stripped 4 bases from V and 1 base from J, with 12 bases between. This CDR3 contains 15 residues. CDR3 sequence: CASSSQGSGTDTQYF. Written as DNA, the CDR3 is TGTGCCAGCAGTTCACAGGGTTCCGGCACAGATACGCAGTATTTT.

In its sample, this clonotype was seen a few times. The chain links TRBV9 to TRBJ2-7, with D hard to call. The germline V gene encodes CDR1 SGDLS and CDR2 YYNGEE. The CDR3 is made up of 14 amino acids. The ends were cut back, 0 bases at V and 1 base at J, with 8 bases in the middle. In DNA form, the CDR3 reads TGTGCCAGCAGCGTAGGGGAAGGGTCCTACGAGCAGTACTTC. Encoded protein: CASSVGEGSYEQYF.

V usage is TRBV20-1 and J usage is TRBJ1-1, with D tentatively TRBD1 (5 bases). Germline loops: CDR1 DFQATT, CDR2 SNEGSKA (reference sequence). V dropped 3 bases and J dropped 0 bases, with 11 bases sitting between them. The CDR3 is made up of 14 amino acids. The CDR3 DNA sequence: TGCAGTGCTAGTAATAACAGGCTGAACACTGAAGCTTTCTTT. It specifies CSASNNRLNTEAFF.

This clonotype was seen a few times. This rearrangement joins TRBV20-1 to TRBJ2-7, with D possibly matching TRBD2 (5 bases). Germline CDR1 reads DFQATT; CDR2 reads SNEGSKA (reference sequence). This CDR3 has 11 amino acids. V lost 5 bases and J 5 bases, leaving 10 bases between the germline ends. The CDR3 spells CSAPDWDEQYF. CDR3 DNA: TGCAGTGCTCCGGACTGGGACGAGCAGTACTTC.

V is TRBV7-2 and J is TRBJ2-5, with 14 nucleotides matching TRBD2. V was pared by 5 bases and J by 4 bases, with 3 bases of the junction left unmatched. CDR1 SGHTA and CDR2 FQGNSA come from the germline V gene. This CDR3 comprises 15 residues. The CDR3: CASSEGTSGRETQYF. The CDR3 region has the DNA TGTGCCAGCAGCGAGGGGACTAGCGGGAGAGAGACCCAGTACTTC.

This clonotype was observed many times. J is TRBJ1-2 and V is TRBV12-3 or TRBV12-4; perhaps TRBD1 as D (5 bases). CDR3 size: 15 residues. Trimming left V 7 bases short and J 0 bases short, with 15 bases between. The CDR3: CASTVAGRANYGYTF. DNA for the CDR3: TGTGCCAGCACCGTGGCGGGGCGGGCTAACTATGGCTACACCTTC.

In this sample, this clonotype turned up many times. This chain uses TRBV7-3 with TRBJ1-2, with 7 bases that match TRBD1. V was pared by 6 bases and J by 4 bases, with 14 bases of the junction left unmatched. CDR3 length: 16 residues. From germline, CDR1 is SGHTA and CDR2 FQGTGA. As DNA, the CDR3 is TGTGCCAGCAGACCCAGGACAGGTTCGCTTCCCTATGGCTACACCTTC. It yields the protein CASRPRTGSLPYGYTF.

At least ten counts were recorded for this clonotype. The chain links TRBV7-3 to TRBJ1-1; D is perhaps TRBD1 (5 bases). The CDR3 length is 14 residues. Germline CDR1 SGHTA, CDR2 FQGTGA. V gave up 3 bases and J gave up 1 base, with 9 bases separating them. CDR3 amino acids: CASSLGGPNTEAFF. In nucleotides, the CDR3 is TGTGCCAGCAGCTTGGGGGGACCGAACACTGAAGCTTTCTTT.

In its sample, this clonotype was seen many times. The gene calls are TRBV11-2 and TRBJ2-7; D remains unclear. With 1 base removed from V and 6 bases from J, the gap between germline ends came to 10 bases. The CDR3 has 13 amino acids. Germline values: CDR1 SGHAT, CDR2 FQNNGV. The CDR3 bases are TGTGCCAGCAGCTTAGTATCCGGCCGCGAGCAGTACTTC. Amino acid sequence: CASSLVSGREQYF.

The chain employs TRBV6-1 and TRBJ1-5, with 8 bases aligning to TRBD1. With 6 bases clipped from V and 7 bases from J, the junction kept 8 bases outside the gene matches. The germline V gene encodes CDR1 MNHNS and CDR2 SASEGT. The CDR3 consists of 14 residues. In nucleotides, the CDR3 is TGTGCCAGCAGCCGGGACAGGAGAGAGCAGCCCCAGCATTTT. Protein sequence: CASSRDRREQPQHF.

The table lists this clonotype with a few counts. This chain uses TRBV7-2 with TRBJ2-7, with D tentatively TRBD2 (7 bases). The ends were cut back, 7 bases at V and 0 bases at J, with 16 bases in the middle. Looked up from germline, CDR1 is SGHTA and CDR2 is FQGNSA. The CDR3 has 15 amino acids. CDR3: CASTVKGGNSYEQYF. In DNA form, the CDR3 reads TGTGCCAGCACCGTTAAGGGGGGGAACTCCTACGAGCAGTACTTC.

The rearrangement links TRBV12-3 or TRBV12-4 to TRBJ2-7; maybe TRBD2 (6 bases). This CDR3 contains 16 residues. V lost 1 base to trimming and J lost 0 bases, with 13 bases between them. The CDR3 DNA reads TGTGCCAGCAGTTTAGGGGGAGGTCCCGGCTCCTACGAGCAGTACTTC. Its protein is CASSLGGGPGSYEQYF.

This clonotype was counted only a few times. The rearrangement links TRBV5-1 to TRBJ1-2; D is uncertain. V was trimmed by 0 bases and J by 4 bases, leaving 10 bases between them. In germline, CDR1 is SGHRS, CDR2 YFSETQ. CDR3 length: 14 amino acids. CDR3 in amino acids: CASSLGGIGYGYTF. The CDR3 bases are TGCGCCAGCAGCTTGGGGGGAATAGGCTATGGCTACACCTTC.

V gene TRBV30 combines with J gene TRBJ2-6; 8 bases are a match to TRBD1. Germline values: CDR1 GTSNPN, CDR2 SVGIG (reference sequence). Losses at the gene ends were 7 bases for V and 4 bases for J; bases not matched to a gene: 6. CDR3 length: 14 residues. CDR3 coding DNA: TGTGCCTACACAGGGGGTAGGGGGGCCAACGTCCTGACTTTC. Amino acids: CAYTGGRGANVLTF.

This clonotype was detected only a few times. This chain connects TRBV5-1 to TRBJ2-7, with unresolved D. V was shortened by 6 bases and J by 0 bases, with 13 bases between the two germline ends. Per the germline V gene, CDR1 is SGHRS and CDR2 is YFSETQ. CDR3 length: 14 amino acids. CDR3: CASTDGLYSYEQYF. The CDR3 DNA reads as TGCGCCAGCACCGACGGGCTATACTCCTACGAGCAGTACTTC.